This TCR beta chain was recorded in a study of blood T cell repertoires in COVID-19 (dated by TCRdb to the early 2020s). With regard to the full study: Samples from collaborators originated in the United States, Italy and Spain and spanned both the acute and convalescent phases of COVID-19. The material from the prospective study consisted of cDNA or gDNA derived from T cells, B-cell-depleted T cells, or PBMCs. Deeply sampled blood TCRbeta repertoires from subjects exposed to, actively infected with, or recovered from COVID-19 were included in the dataset. The repertoires were released in a freely available public database meant as a resource for research on the immune response to SARS-CoV-2. The samples were drawn from two sources: the first 160 participants of the ongoing ImmuneRACE study, and over 950 subjects contributed by 6 global collaborators. The sample metadata nearly always contained a de-identified subject ID, COVID-19 status, age in years and sex. Where available, HLA class I and class II types were taken from metadata supplied by the sample provider and were not determined by assay-based typing. Beyond this particular receptor, the publication reports: How much clinical and demographic metadata was included differed by source and by participant, and the metadata was provided uncurated.

Each collaborating institution followed its own protocols to collect whole blood in K2EDTA tubes. For TCRbeta analysis, collaborators shipped samples in one of three forms: frozen whole blood, isolated PBMCs, or DNA extracted from either of those sample types. The immunoSEQ Assay, a bias-controlled multiplex PCR, was used to amplify TCRbeta CDR3 regions from genomic DNA. On the study's bioinformatics: The number of nucleated cells in each sample was estimated by amplification of reference gene primers within the assay. Sequence reads were collapsed and filtered to measure the absolute abundance of every unique TCRbeta CDR3 rearrangement. For each sample, productive Simpson clonality was calculated as the square root of Simpson's diversity index across productive rearrangements. TCRdb's version of the immuneACCESS table is confined to in-frame rearrangements and falls short of the full clone set. An unresolved V gene accounts for under half of the shortfall where checked; the remainder is of unknown origin. V and J calls and clone size are copied from that table; D and trimming were computed from the DNA. The sample data list approximately 160,000 clones, and approximately 88% of these were observed just once. About 10% of the sample is held by the ten biggest clonotypes.

V is reduced by 10 bases and J by 0 bases, leaving a spacing of 13 bases between them. CDR1 LGHDT and CDR2 YNNKEL were looked up in the germline V gene (reference sequence). Including cysteine and phenylalanine, the CDR3 has 13 amino acids. CDR3 DNA only is kept here, 39 bases in frame from base 1. The count of this clone is one. The antigen this receptor binds is unknown. It has no much larger one-base neighbor in the sample; base qualities were not kept. The specimen sequenced was peripheral blood. The clonotype was recovered from a woman of 80 years or more with active or convalescent COVID-19. This chain is built from TRBV3-1 (or the pseudogene TRBV3-2) and TRBJ2-7; the D gene is perhaps TRBD1, on 6 matching bases. The DNA reads as follows: TGTGCCACACAGGGTTCAGACTCCTACGAGCAGTACTTC. Translated, it reads CATQGSDSYEQYF.